This is a list of T cell receptor beta chains from one sample in a study of T-cell reconstitution after alpha-beta-depleted transplantation in children. MiXCR, applied by TCRdb to the PCR reads, yields one record per CDR3 protein. Among fewer than 550,000 distinct CDR3 sequences listed, around 10% were seen once. The sequences come from PBMCs, mostly from graft donor cells, collected 180 days after TCRalphabeta/CD19-depleted stem cell transplant. Receptor source: a female patient aged 2-10 years who had a stem cell transplant for aplastic anemia, so the T cells may come from the graft donor. Each CDR3 is given with its conserved first and last residue. Each record gives: V gene, D gene, clone size, J gene, CDR3 DNA, CDR3 protein. D genes are given only for firm matches. Expanded clones are given a class, and other clones once, few, many or no size at all.

TRBV7-2	.	.	TRBJ1-2	TGTGCCAGCAGAACTGACTTTGGGGATTTCTATGGCTACACCTTC	CASRTDFGDFYGYTF
TRBV9	TRBD2	few	TRBJ2-1	TGTGCCAGCAGCGTATCTACTAGCGGGGGCTGGGCGCCGCACAATGAGCAGTTCTTC	CASSVSTSGGWAPHNEQFF
TRBV10-3	.	.	TRBJ2-1	TGTGCCATCAGTGGCGGGATTGTTTATGAGCAGTTCTTC	CAISGGIVYEQFF
TRBV7-9	TRBD1	few	TRBJ2-1	TGTGCCAGCAGCTTTGGACAGGGTGCCTACAATGAGCAGTTCTTC	CASSFGQGAYNEQFF
TRBV5-5	TRBD1	.	TRBJ2-2	TGTGCCAGCAGCCCGCAACCCGGGACAGCGAACACCGGGGAGCTGTTTTTT	CASSPQPGTANTGELFF
TRBV28	.	.	TRBJ2-2	TGTGCCAGCAGTTTGTTTAGACTAGTTTGGTCCGGGGAGCTGTTTTTT	CASSLFRLVWSGELFF
TRBV25-1	TRBD2	few	TRBJ2-2	TGTGCCAGCCGCGCGGGCGGGAGAAAGGCGGGGGAGCTGTTTTTT	CASRAGGRKAGELFF
TRBV3-1	.	.	TRBJ2-5	TGTGCCAGCAGCCAAGATGTCCGTCAGGGAGGAGGGGAGACCCAGTACTTC	CASSQDVRQGGGETQYF
TRBV27	.	few	TRBJ1-2	TGTGCCAGCAGTTTTCGTACAGGGCTATATATGGGGGGCTACACCTTC	CASSFRTGLYMGGYTF
TRBV18	.	many	TRBJ2-5	TGTGCCAGCAGTCCCAGACTAGGGGAGACCCAGTACTTC	CASSPRLGETQYF
TRBV20-1	.	few	TRBJ1-5	TGCAGTGCTAGAGATGACCTTGATCAGCCCCAGCATTTT	CSARDDLDQPQHF
TRBV5-1	.	few	TRBJ2-7	TGCGCCAGCAGGTGGGACTTCTCCTACGAGCAGTACTTC	CASRWDFSYEQYF
TRBV12-3/TRBV12-4	.	.	TRBJ2-1	TGTGCCAGCAGTTTAAGGCGTGAATTCAATGAACAGTTCTTC	CASSLRREFNEQFF
TRBV12-3/TRBV12-4	.	.	TRBJ2-1	TGTGCCAGCAACGCGGGGCTACCCAACAATGAGCAGTTCTTC	CASNAGLPNNEQFF
TRBV20-1	.	few	TRBJ1-1	TGCAGTGCTAGAGATAGCCGGCTGAACACTGAAGCTTTCTTT	CSARDSRLNTEAFF
TRBV20-1	.	many	TRBJ2-7	TGCAGTGCTAGTACCGGGACCAAACTCTACGAGCAGTACTTC	CSASTGTKLYEQYF
TRBV7-3	.	many	TRBJ2-1	TGTGCCAGCAGCTTAATGGCGGGGGCAGGGAGGAATGAGCAGTTCTTC	CASSLMAGAGRNEQFF
TRBV7-2	.	.	TRBJ1-1	TGTGCCAGCAGCTTAGCAGGGCGGGCTGAAGCTTTCTTT	CASSLAGRAEAFF
TRBV24-1	.	.	TRBJ2-3	TGTGCCACCAGTGATTTTCCGGCAACTGGCACAGATACGCAGTATTTT	CATSDFPATGTDTQYF
TRBV29-1	.	few	TRBJ2-1	TGCAGCGTTGAAGACAGCCGGTTGAAATACAATGAGCAGTTCTTC	CSVEDSRLKYNEQFF
TRBV19	.	.	TRBJ1-5	TGTGCCAGTAGTATGAGGGCAGGGCCTCGTATTAGCAATCAGCCCCAGCATTTT	CASSMRAGPRISNQPQHF
TRBV11-2	TRBD2	few	TRBJ2-2	TGTGCCAGCAGCTTAGTTCTAGCGGGAGGGGAGCTGTTTTTT	CASSLVLAGGELFF
TRBV18	TRBD1	few	TRBJ1-6	TGTGCCAGCTCACAACTGGACAGGACACCCCTCCACTTT	CASSQLDRTPLHF
TRBV7-8	TRBD2	many	TRBJ2-2	TGTGCCAGCAGCCGGACTAGCGGGAGGGAAGCCGGGGAGCTGTTTTTT	CASSRTSGREAGELFF
TRBV5-1	.	many	TRBJ1-1	TGCGCCAGCTCACTCGCGGGGGGCTCTGAAGCTTTCTTT	CASSLAGGSEAFF
TRBV5-6	.	.	TRBJ2-6	TGTGCCAGCAGCTTTGGGGCGTTCCACTCTGGGGCCAACGTCCTGACTTTC	CASSFGAFHSGANVLTF
TRBV13	.	few	TRBJ2-1	TGTGCCAGCTCCTCTGACCGGGACACCCTCTACAATGAGCAGTTCTTC	CASSSDRDTLYNEQFF
TRBV12-5	.	.	TRBJ1-1	TGTGCTAGTGGTTATCGGGTATTTCTGGAGGATGACACTGAAGCTTTCTTT	CASGYRVFLEDDTEAFF
TRBV18	.	few	TRBJ2-2	TGTGCCAGCTCACCACAGGTTGACGGGGAGCTGTTTTTT	CASSPQVDGELFF
TRBV29-1	TRBD1	many	TRBJ2-2	TGCAGCGTTGGGGCAACAGGGGGCCCCGGGGAGCTGTTTTTT	CSVGATGGPGELFF
TRBV7-9	.	few	TRBJ2-2	TGTGCCAGCAGCTTAGGCGGGCACGGCACCGGGGAGCTGTTTTTT	CASSLGGHGTGELFF
TRBV30	TRBD2	.	TRBJ2-1	TGTGCCTGTTCAAGGGAGGCTAGCGGGTCCTACAATGAGCAGTTCTTC	CACSREASGSYNEQFF
TRBV29-1	TRBD2	few	TRBJ2-7	TGCAGCGTTGAGGGACTAGCGGGCTCCTACGAGCAGTACTTC	CSVEGLAGSYEQYF
TRBV28	.	few	TRBJ2-7	TGTGCCAGCAGTTTAATTAGAGAATCCTACGAGCAGTACTTC	CASSLIRESYEQYF
TRBV20-1	.	many	TRBJ2-7	TGCAGTGCTAGAGATCCGAATGGGCGGGGAGAGCAGTACTTC	CSARDPNGRGEQYF
TRBV5-4	.	.	TRBJ2-5	TGTGCCAGCAGCTTGGCCGGCGTTCCCCCTCCCTCGGGGACCCAGTACTTC	CASSLAGVPPPSGTQYF
TRBV29-1	.	.	TRBJ2-3	TGCAGCGTGCACGGACAGGGAGGGCCGGGAGATACGCAGTATTTT	CSVHGQGGPGDTQYF
TRBV7-9	.	few	TRBJ2-5	TGTGCCAGCAGCTCTGGAACGTACCAAGAGACCCAGTACTTC	CASSSGTYQETQYF
TRBV21-1	.	.	TRBJ2-7	TGTGCCAGCAGCAAAGAAAGGGCAGACTCCTACGAGCAGTACTTC	CASSKERADSYEQYF
TRBV12-3/TRBV12-4	.	few	TRBJ2-3	TGTGCCAGCAGACCCAGCGGGTACACAGATACGCAGTATTTT	CASRPSGYTDTQYF
TRBV7-3	.	few	TRBJ2-5	TGTGCCAGCAGCTTAAGGGGCCAGGGCAGAGAGACCCAGTACTTC	CASSLRGQGRETQYF
TRBV20-1	.	.	TRBJ1-5	TGCATGGGGGGCAGTAACAATCAGCCCCAGCATTTT	CMGGSNNQPQHF
TRBV6-5	.	many	TRBJ2-7	TGTGCCAGCACTATAGGCAGGGTGGAACACGAGCAGTACTTC	CASTIGRVEHEQYF
TRBV6-1	.	few	TRBJ2-1	TGTGCCAGCAACAGGGACGGATACAATGAGCAGTTCTTC	CASNRDGYNEQFF
TRBV15	.	.	TRBJ1-2	TGTGCCACCAGCAGTAGAGAGGGGGTCTATGGCTACACCTTC	CATSSREGVYGYTF
TRBV6-1	TRBD2	few	TRBJ2-3	TGTGCCAGCAGTGAAAACCTAGCGGGAGGGCCGACAGATACGCAGTATTTT	CASSENLAGGPTDTQYF
TRBV6-5	TRBD2	few	TRBJ2-7	TGTGCCAGCAGTTACCTAGCGGAATTCTACGAGCAGTACTTC	CASSYLAEFYEQYF
TRBV20-1	TRBD1	.	TRBJ1-3	TGCAGTGCCTGTCGGGGGGACAGTGGAAACACCATATATTTT	CSACRGDSGNTIYF
TRBV11-2	TRBD1	.	TRBJ1-5	TGTGCCAGCAGCTTAATGTGGGAATGGCAGGGGGCCGCTCAGCCCCAGCATTTT	CASSLMWEWQGAAQPQHF